The present entry profiles one T cell receptor beta chain with its context. Its antigen is currently unknown. The data derive from a study of CD8 T cells in Susac syndrome. Study summary: At blood draw, Susac syndrome patients were therapy-naive, on corticosteroids, or on intravenous immunoglobulin alone. General study findings and limits: Susac-specific public clones were found in both the total CD8+ and the CD8+ TEMRA repertoires, with about 17 in the former and about five in the latter.

CDR1 is SEHNR and CDR2 is FQNEAQ in the germline V gene (reference sequence). Unmatched junction bases numbered 9, after V lost 4 bases and J lost 7 bases. CDR3 length: 15 residues. Reverse transcription used about 0.45 to 1 ug RNA and random hexamers. immunoSEQ multiplex PCR amplified TCR beta CDR3 across 54 Vbeta, 13 Jbeta. One entry per CDR3 protein results from TCRdb running MiXCR on the immunoSEQ multiplex PCR reads. This table has approximately 80,000 distinct CDR3 sequences, approximately 94% appearing once. Both CD4+ and CD8+ T cells were negatively isolated, and TEMRA cells underwent FACS enrichment.

V and J are TRBV7-9 and TRBJ2-7; 11 bases fit TRBD1. This TCR derives from a human donor with Susac syndrome. Sequencing input: CD8+ T cells from PBMCs. The DNA of the CDR3 is TGTGCCAGCAGCTCCATGGACAGGGGGCTCCGGGAGCAGTACTTC. Translating gives CASSSMDRGLREQYF.